Each of the 5 T cell receptor beta chains below was sequenced from the same sample in a study of T cells in Graves' hyperthyroidism and ophthalmopathy. Amplified regions were TCR beta CDR3 sequences from RNA transcripts. Primed by the HTBI set, a first-round RT-PCR was run on the TCR CDR3. In TCRdb, the multiplex PCR reads were re-called with MiXCR into one record per CDR3 protein. The sample records about 420,000 distinct CDR3 sequences, roughly 14% being singletons. Sequenced material: blood. The source of these receptors is a woman aged 18-29 years with Graves' hyperthyroidism.

In its sample, this clonotype was seen many times. The chain combines TRBV27 with TRBJ1-1; TRBD1 is a possible D gene (6 bases). From germline, CDR1 is MNHEY and CDR2 SMNVEV (reference sequence). This CDR3 contains 16 residues. Trimming shortened V by 5 bases and J by 1 base, and 17 bases separated the two germline ends. CDR3 loop: CASSPFSGTPNTEAFF. As DNA, the CDR3 is TGTGCCAGCAGTCCCTTCTCCGGGACACCGAACACTGAAGCTTTCTTT.

As to this clonotype: One end of the junction fails to match germline, which may point to a read error. V and J are TRBV24-1 and TRBJ2-2; D possibly matches TRBD1 or TRBD2 (6 bases each). The CDR3 extends over 14 amino acids. Germline values: CDR1 KGHDR, CDR2 SFDVKD. CDR3 loop: CATSDLTVRGELLF. The CDR3 region has the DNA TGTGCCACCAGTGATTTGACGGTGAGGGGGGAGCTGCTTTTT.

Of note for this clonotype: An end of the junction differs from the germline gene, which may be a read error. The chain recombines TRBV5-1 with TRBJ2-1; 13 nucleotides agree with TRBD2. Germline V CDR1 and CDR2: SGHRS, YFSETQ. The CDR3 consists of 18 residues. CDR3 DNA sequence: TGTGCCAGCAGCCAACACCCGCCGGGACTAGCGGGGCGCGATGAGCAGTTCTTC. This codes for CASSQHPPGLAGRDEQFF. Combining the CDR3 with reference TRBV5-1 and TRBJ2-1 gives the whole variable domain KAGVTQTPRYLIKTRGQQVTLSCSPISGHRSVSWYQQTPGQGLQFLFEYFSETQRNKGNFPGRFSGRQFSNSRSEMNVSTLELGDSALYLCASSQHPPGLAGRDEQFFGPGTRLTVL.

This clonotype was observed a few times. The chain uses TRBV7-9 and TRBJ2-7; a weak D match, TRBD2 (5 bases). The germline gives CDR1 SEHNR, CDR2 FQNEAQ (reference sequence). V shed 6 bases and J shed 0 bases, with 15 bases lying between them. The CDR3 covers 15 residues. The CDR3 region is CASSSDSTSSYEQYF. CDR3 DNA: TGTGCCAGCAGTTCGGACTCCACGAGCTCCTACGAGCAGTACTTC.

V gene TRBV28 combines with J gene TRBJ2-1, with 7 nucleotides matching TRBD2. From germline, CDR1 is MDHEN and CDR2 SYDVKM. This CDR3 is built from 17 residues. After removal of 2 bases from V and 8 bases from J, the junction contained 15 bases not matched to a gene. The CDR3 loop reads CASSLRGEGRGGDEQFF. The CDR3 DNA reads as TGTGCCAGCAGTTTACGGGGGGAGGGCCGGGGTGGGGATGAGCAGTTCTTC. The variable domain in full, completed from reference TRBV28 and TRBJ2-1, reads DVKVTQSSRYLVKRTGEKVFLECVQDMDHENMFWYRQDPGLGLRLIYFSYDVKMKEKGDIPEGYSVSREKKERFSLILESASTNQTSMYLCASSLRGEGRGGDEQFFGPGTRLTVL.